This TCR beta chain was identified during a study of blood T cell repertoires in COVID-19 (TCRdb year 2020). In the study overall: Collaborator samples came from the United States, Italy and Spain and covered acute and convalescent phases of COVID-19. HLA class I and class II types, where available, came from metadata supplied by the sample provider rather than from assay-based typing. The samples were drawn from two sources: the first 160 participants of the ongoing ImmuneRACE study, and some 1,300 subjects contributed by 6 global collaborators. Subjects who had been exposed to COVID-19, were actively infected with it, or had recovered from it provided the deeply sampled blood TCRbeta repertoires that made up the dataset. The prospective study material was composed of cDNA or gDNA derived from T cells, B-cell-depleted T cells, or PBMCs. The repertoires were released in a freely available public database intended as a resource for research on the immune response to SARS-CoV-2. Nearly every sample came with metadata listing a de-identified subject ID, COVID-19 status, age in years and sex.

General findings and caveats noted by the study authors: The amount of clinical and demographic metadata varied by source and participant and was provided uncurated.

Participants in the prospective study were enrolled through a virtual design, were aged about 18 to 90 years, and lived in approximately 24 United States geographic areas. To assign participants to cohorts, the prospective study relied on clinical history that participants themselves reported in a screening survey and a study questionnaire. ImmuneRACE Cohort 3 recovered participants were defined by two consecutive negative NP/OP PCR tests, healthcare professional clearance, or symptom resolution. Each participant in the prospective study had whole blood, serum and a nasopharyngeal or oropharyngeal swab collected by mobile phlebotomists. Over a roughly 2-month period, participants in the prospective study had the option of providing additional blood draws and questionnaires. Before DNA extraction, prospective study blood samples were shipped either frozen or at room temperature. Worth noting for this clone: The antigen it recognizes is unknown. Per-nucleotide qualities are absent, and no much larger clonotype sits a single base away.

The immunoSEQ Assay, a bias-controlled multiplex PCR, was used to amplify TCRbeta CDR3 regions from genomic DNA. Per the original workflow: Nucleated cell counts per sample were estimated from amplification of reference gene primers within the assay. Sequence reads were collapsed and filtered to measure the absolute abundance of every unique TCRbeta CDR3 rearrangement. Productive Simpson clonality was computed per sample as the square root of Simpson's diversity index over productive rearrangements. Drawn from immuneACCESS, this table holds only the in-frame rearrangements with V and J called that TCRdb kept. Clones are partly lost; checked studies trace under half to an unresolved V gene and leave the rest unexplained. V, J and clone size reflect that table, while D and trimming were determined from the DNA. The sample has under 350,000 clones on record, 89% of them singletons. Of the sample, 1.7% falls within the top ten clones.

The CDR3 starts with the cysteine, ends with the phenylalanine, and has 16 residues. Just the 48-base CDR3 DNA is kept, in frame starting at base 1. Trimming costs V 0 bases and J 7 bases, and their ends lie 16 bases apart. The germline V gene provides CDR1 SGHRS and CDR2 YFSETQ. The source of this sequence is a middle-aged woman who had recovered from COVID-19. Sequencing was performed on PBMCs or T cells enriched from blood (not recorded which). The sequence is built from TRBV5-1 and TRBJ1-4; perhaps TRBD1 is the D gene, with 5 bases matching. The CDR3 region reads CASSLAPDGRGEKLFF. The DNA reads TGCGCCAGCAGCTTGGCCCCAGACGGAAGGGGTGAAAAACTGTTTTTT.